Below, 23 T cell receptor beta chains from the same sample are listed, as sequenced in a study of blood T cells in healthy people across ages. A sample-barcoded 5' primer and a J-beta primer mix were used in a second PCR of roughly 7 to 11 cycles. One entry per CDR3 protein, called by TCRdb with MiXCR from the 5' RACE reads. Here the sample spans about a million distinct CDR3 sequences, approximately 50% being singletons. The sequencing sample was made of blood. The receptors shown here come from a woman aged 55-69 years in good health.

CDR3 sequence: CSVVSGTGNQPQHF. The DNA for the CDR3 is TGCAGCGTTGTCAGCGGGACAGGTAATCAGCCCCAGCATTTT. The chain couples TRBV29-1 to TRBJ1-5; TRBD1 agrees at 8 bases. From germline, CDR1 is SQVTM and CDR2 ANQGSEA. The V and J ends lost 4 bases and 4 bases, in that order; junction bases with no gene match: 6. CDR3 length: 14 amino acids.

The chain couples TRBV20-1 to TRBJ1-4; weak D call: TRBD1 (5 bases). The germline V gene has CDR1 DFQATT and CDR2 SNEGSKA (reference sequence). The CDR3 consists of 16 residues. V was shortened by 2 bases and J by 4 bases, with 17 bases between the two germline ends. The CDR3 protein is CSARQGAGGINEKLFF. CDR3 bases: TGCAGTGCTAGACAGGGAGCGGGGGGTATTAATGAAAAACTGTTTTTT.

V and J are TRBV10-3 and TRBJ2-3; TRBD2 might be the D (6 bases). There are 14 residues in the CDR3. Per the germline V gene, CDR1 is ENHRY and CDR2 is SYGVKD. The V and J ends lost 11 bases and 2 bases respectively, with 17 bases between them. The chain's CDR3 is CASGAGFTTDTQYF. CDR3 nucleotide sequence: TGTGCCTCCGGGGCGGGATTTACCACAGATACGCAGTATTTT.

This clonotype was seen a handful of times. The chain couples TRBV20-1 to TRBJ2-1; 9 bases line up with TRBD2. V was clipped by 0 bases and J by 1 base; unmatched bases: 4. Germline CDR1 DFQATT, CDR2 SNEGSKA (reference sequence). The CDR3 consists of 16 residues. CDR3 amino acids: CSARDSSGRSYNEQFF. DNA for the CDR3: TGCAGTGCTAGAGATTCAAGCGGGAGGTCCTACAATGAGCAGTTCTTC.

This sequence joins TRBV12-3 or TRBV12-4 and TRBJ2-7, with D tentatively TRBD1 (7 bases). The CDR3 has 15 residues. The ends were cut back, 5 bases at V and 7 bases at J, with 21 bases in the middle. CDR3 nucleotide sequence: TGTGCCAGCAGTCCGGCTAGCGCCACAGGGGATGAGCAGTACTTC. It codes for CASSPASATGDEQYF.

This clonotype has a handful of counts. J is TRBJ2-3 and V is TRBV11-2; TRBD2 aligns across 12 bases. V dropped 5 bases and J dropped 4; count of bases not matched to a gene: 4. The CDR3 has 15 residues. Germline CDR1 reads SGHAT; CDR2 reads FQNNGV. For the CDR3, the DNA is TGTGCCAGCAGCCCCCGACTAGCGGGAGCAGATACGCAGTATTTT. It translates to CASSPRLAGADTQYF.

The chain carries TRBV9 and TRBJ2-7; the D gene is possibly TRBD2 (5 bases). There are 15 residues in the CDR3. V gave up 0 bases and J gave up 1 base, with 11 bases separating them. Germline values: CDR1 SGDLS, CDR2 YYNGEE. CDR3 sequence: CASSVGGGRSYEQYF. In DNA, the CDR3 is TGTGCCAGCAGCGTAGGCGGAGGAAGATCCTACGAGCAGTACTTC. Variable domain in full (rest from reference TRBV9 and TRBJ2-7): DSGVTQTPKHLITATGQRVTLRCSPRSGDLSVYWYQQSLDQGLQFLIQYYNGEERAKGNILERFSAQQFPDLHSELNLSSLELGDSALYFCASSVGGGRSYEQYFGPGTRLTVT.

V usage is TRBV27 and J usage is TRBJ2-5, with a tentative D call TRBD2 (6 bases). The germline gives CDR1 MNHEY, CDR2 SMNVEV (reference sequence). Trimming took off 2 bases at V and 11 bases at J, with 15 bases between the two ends. This CDR3 comprises 13 residues. The CDR3 sequence is CASSLDGGARQYF. The CDR3 DNA sequence: TGTGCCAGCAGTTTAGATGGCGGGGCCAGGCAGTACTTC.

This chain joins TRBV4-2 and TRBJ2-5; 10 nucleotides align to TRBD2. The CDR3 length is 14 residues. J lost 5 bases, V lost 4 bases, and 4 bases had no gene match. CDR1 LGHNA and CDR2 YNFKEQ come from the germline V gene. The CDR3: CASSPSTSGETQYF. The DNA of the CDR3 is TGTGCCAGCAGCCCCTCGACTAGCGGGGAGACCCAGTACTTC.

This clonotype was observed a handful of times. The chain employs TRBV11-2 and TRBJ2-3; TRBD2 aligns across 8 bases. V shed 1 base and J 2 bases; nucleotides not matched to a gene: 5. Germline lookup yields CDR1 SGHAT and CDR2 FQNNGV. The CDR3 has 16 amino acids. The CDR3 sequence is CASSLGPAGVTDTQYF. In DNA, the CDR3 is TGTGCCAGCAGCTTAGGTCCAGCGGGAGTCACAGATACGCAGTATTTT. Full variable domain (outside the CDR3, taken from reference TRBV11-2 and TRBJ2-3): EAGVAQSPRYKIIEKRQSVAFWCNPISGHATLYWYQQILGQGPKLLIQFQNNGVVDDSQLPKDRFSAERLKGVDSTLKIQPAKLEDSAVYLCASSLGPAGVTDTQYFGPGTRLTVL.

V gene TRBV5-1 combines with J gene TRBJ2-2, with D perhaps TRBD1 (6 bases). V lost 4 bases and J 5 bases, leaving 9 bases between the germline ends. In germline, CDR1 is SGHRS, CDR2 YFSETQ. This CDR3 is 13 amino acids long. CDR3 in amino acids: CASSTGQTGELFF. In DNA, the CDR3 is TGCGCCAGCAGCACTGGACAGACCGGGGAGCTGTTTTTT. The complete variable domain, with remaining parts taken from reference TRBV5-1 and TRBJ2-2, reads KAGVTQTPRYLIKTRGQQVTLSCSPISGHRSVSWYQQTPGQGLQFLFEYFSETQRNKGNFPGRFSGRQFSNSRSEMNVSTLELGDSALYLCASSTGQTGELFFGEGSRLTVL.

This chain links TRBV20-1 with TRBJ2-3, with D possibly matching TRBD1 (8 bases). CDR1 and CDR2 (germline): DFQATT, SNEGSKA (reference sequence). Between the trimmed V and J ends, which lost 4 bases and 13 bases, there was a span of 21 bases. The length of the CDR3 is 13 residues. CDR3 coding DNA: TGCAGTGCTAAGGGGGGGACAGGCTCTGTTGAGTATTTT. It yields the protein CSAKGGTGSVEYF.

This clonotype has only a few counts. The chain combines TRBV20-1 with TRBJ2-7; D tentatively fits TRBD1 or TRBD2 (5 bases each). The end of the DNA is better explained by TRBJ2-5, so the J call may be wrong. The CDR3 extends over 14 amino acids. Germline loops: CDR1 DFQATT, CDR2 SNEGSKA (reference sequence). The CDR3 here is CSAEGRGVVETQYF. The CDR3 region has the DNA TGCAGTGCTGAGGGGAGAGGGGTCGTGGAGACCCAGTACTTC.

This clonotype has only one observation. The chain couples TRBV5-1 to TRBJ2-3; D might be TRBD1 (8 bases). The germline CDR1 and CDR2 sequences are SGHRS and YFSETQ. Trimming left V 4 bases short and J 4 bases short, with 16 bases between. There are 15 residues in the CDR3. As DNA, the CDR3 is TGCGCCAGCAGCCTTACAGGGGGGGCTGCAGATACGCAGTATTTT. It translates to CASSLTGGAADTQYF. The complete variable domain, with remaining parts taken from reference TRBV5-1 and TRBJ2-3, reads KAGVTQTPRYLIKTRGQQVTLSCSPISGHRSVSWYQQTPGQGLQFLFEYFSETQRNKGNFPGRFSGRQFSNSRSEMNVSTLELGDSALYLCASSLTGGAADTQYFGPGTRLTVL.

This clonotype came up a few times. The chain combines TRBV4-3 with TRBJ2-5; D is possibly TRBD1 (8 bases). CDR1 and CDR2 (germline): LGHNA, YSLEER. CDR3 size: 21 residues. V was trimmed by 4 bases and J by 2 bases, leaving 32 bases between them. CDR3 DNA sequence: TGCGCCAGCAGCCGCTCCGGGACAGGTTTTTTCGGGAGGTCCGGGCAAGAGACCCAGTACTTC. This codes for CASSRSGTGFFGRSGQETQYF.

This clonotype showed up just once. This chain links TRBV10-3 with TRBJ2-5; 10 nucleotides align to TRBD2. Germline trimming cut 10 bases from V and 4 bases from J; bases unmatched to any gene: 12. The CDR3 has 15 amino acids. CDR1 ENHRY and CDR2 SYGVKD come from the germline V gene. The CDR3 DNA is TGTGCCACAGAAGTAGGGGTAGCGGGAGGAGAGACCCAGTACTTC. Amino acids: CATEVGVAGGETQYF.

The chain links TRBV29-1 to TRBJ2-3; D possibly matches TRBD1 or TRBD2 (5 bases each). Germline-derived CDR1 and CDR2 are SQVTM and ANQGSEA. The CDR3 is 14 residues long. V lost 3 bases to trimming and J lost 3 bases, with 13 bases between them. CDR3: CSVEGLSGTDTQYF. In DNA, the CDR3 is TGCAGCGTTGAGGGGCTTTCGGGGACAGATACGCAGTATTTT.

In the case of this clonotype: An end of the junction differs from the germline gene, which may be a read error. The CDR3 loop reads CASSGGDINEKLFF. In DNA form, the CDR3 reads TGCGCCAGCAGCGGGGGGGACATTAATGAAAAACTGTTTTTT. This rearrangement joins TRBV12-3 or TRBV12-4 to TRBJ1-4; tentative D call: TRBD1 (6 bases). The CDR3 has 14 residues.

This clonotype was seen a few times. The chain employs TRBV27 and TRBJ2-3; D is perhaps TRBD1 (5 bases). The length of the CDR3 is 12 residues. The germline gives CDR1 MNHEY, CDR2 SMNVEV (reference sequence). V lost 4 bases, J lost 6 bases, and 8 bases lay in between. In DNA, the CDR3 is TGTGCCAGCAGTTCCGCAGGGGATACGCAGTATTTT. Protein product: CASSSAGDTQYF.

This sequence joins TRBV7-2 and TRBJ2-5; D might be TRBD2 (5 bases). The ends were cut back, 3 bases at V and 6 bases at J, with 11 bases in the middle. Germline V lookup: CDR1 SGHTA, CDR2 FQGNSA. CDR3 length equals 13 residues. Written as DNA, the CDR3 is TGTGCCAGCAGCTTTCCCGGAGGAAAGACCCAGTACTTC. Translating gives CASSFPGGKTQYF.

The rearrangement links TRBV5-6 to TRBJ1-5; TRBD1 is a possible D gene (5 bases). The CDR3 extends over 14 amino acids. V was shortened by 2 bases and J by 3 bases, with 9 bases between the two germline ends. Germline CDR1 and CDR2: SGHDT and YYEEEE. CDR3 nucleotide sequence: TGTGCCAGCAGCTTCCAGGGTCTCAATCAGCCCCAGCATTTT. It translates to CASSFQGLNQPQHF.

The CDR3 DNA reads TGCAGTGCTAGGGACGCGCAGGCTGGGGCCAACGTCCTGACTTTC. As protein: CSARDAQAGANVLTF. The chain is built from TRBV20-1 and TRBJ2-6; D is unresolved. This CDR3 is 15 amino acids long. V shed 3 bases and J shed 2 bases, with 11 bases lying between them. The germline CDR1 and CDR2 sequences are DFQATT and SNEGSKA (reference sequence).

This clonotype has more than one count but fewer than ten. The chain employs TRBV4-3 and TRBJ2-7; D remains ambiguous. The DNA matches TRBJ2-5 better at its end, which makes the J call doubtful. Germline V gives CDR1 LGHNA, CDR2 YSLEER. The CDR3 consists of 13 residues. CDR3: CASSPDIRETQYF. The DNA of the CDR3 is TGCGCCAGCAGCCCGGATATAAGAGAGACCCAGTACTTC.